The clone carrying this T cell receptor (beta chain) was detected ten times or more. Participant ages covered roughly 18 to 89 years across approximately 25 US areas. Cohort 3 recovery required two negative PCRs, clearance, or symptom resolution. The record originates from a study of blood T cell repertoires in COVID-19. Clones were read by immunoSEQ multiplex PCR, and TCRdb kept only the in-frame ones, dropping some. The sample shows around 220,000 clones, about four fifths of them seen only once. J was trimmed by 6 bases and V by 3 bases; bases with no gene match: 15. This CDR3 contains 17 residues. Germline V lookup: CDR1 LGHDT, CDR2 YNNKEL (reference sequence).

The sample was PBMCs or T cells enriched from blood (not recorded which). The rearrangement links TRBV3-1 (or the pseudogene TRBV3-2) to TRBJ2-7; 9 bases align to TRBD2. The sequence was collected from a woman aged 40 to 49 who had recovered from COVID-19. The CDR3 loop reads CASSHADGLAGPTEQYF. CDR3 coding DNA: TGTGCCAGCAGCCATGCCGACGGGCTAGCGGGACCTACCGAGCAGTACTTC.